This TCR beta chain originates from a study of cytomegalovirus exposure and HLA in healthy donors (TCRdb year 2017). At the level of the whole study: An earlier analysis of 587 of the donors reported approximately 260 Gb of sequence data and 117 million unique TCR beta sequences obtained from around 180 million T cells. Using immunosequencing, the study profiled T cell repertoires from 550 to 750 subjects and related those repertoires to cytomegalovirus serostatus. The study aimed to test whether signatures of past pathogen exposure could be identified by cataloging public T cell receptors. Donor age, sex, ethnicity and CMV serostatus were collected together with the repertoire data. HLA typing included class I and class II loci at four-digit resolution. Across roughly 420 genotyped donors of the cohort, an average of roughly 230,000 unique TCR beta nucleotide sequences per donor were sequenced, and around 20% of those sequences were non-productive. In an earlier analysis of 587 of the donors, high-throughput TCR beta sequencing was used to judge whether each TCR beta V gene segment behaved as functional or pseudogenic. The later analysis used no new phenotypic data to find candidate immune exposures, relying instead on TCR beta sequences and their occurrence across donors. Typing coverage differed by locus: A, B, C, DRB1 and DQB1 were typed in about 629-640 donors, DQA1 in 522, DPA1 in approximately 610, and DPB1 in 450 to 480. All discovery cohort repertoires had been generated on a single sequencing platform. Four or five DR-DQ haplotypes were handled as single units for association and clustering, since linkage in the cohort was strong. In a later genetic analysis, genome-wide SNP genotypes for about three fifths of the 666 donors were used, and that subset was treated as a discovery cohort. Of the roughly 400 genotyped donors, over 80% were placed in the genetic ancestry cluster associated with self-reported Caucasian donors. To predict cytomegalovirus infection status, the study combined high-throughput TCR immunosequencing, statistical association of individual TCRs with disease status, and machine learning. In addition to the first cohort of 666 subjects, a separate validation cohort of approximately 130 different subjects was used. In a later analysis, previously published TCR beta repertoires from some 640 donors were re-analyzed and high-resolution HLA genotyping was added so that TCR occurrence patterns could be studied. An early release covering over 500 HLA-typed donors comprised about 300 gigabases of sequencing data and 85 million to 100 million unique TCR sequences.

The cohort was made up of 650 to 700 healthy bone marrow donors. At the time of sampling, all cohort members were nominally healthy, though unrecorded immune exposures were likely present. The donor tested CMV seronegative, placing the donor among the 350 to 400 seronegative members of the cohort. A peripheral blood sample was collected from each donor, and TCR beta sequencing was performed on peripheral blood mononuclear cells. Genomic DNA was extracted from the blood cell samples with the Qiagen DNeasy Blood Extraction Kit. Library preparation was by the immunoSEQ multiplex PCR assay. For the multiplex PCR, a mixture combining 60 forward primers for TCR Vbeta segments and 13 reverse primers for TCR Jbeta segments was used. Amplification of the CDR3 region of rearranged TCR beta genes was performed with a multiplex PCR assay on genomic DNA. On the Illumina HiSeq System, the amplified TCR beta libraries were sequenced as 87-base-pair reads. The authors processed their data as follows. Across the 670 or so repertoires, a later analysis counted tens of millions of unique TCR beta chains, roughly 11 million of which were shared by at least two donors. To remove PCR and sequencing errors, raw reads were error-corrected and collapsed into unique sequences using a nearest-neighbor algorithm that merged closely related sequences. To assign V, D and J gene segments, CDR3 sequences were aligned to IMGT reference sequences. Each retained sequence needed at least a six-nucleotide match to both a V gene segment and a J gene segment. A rearrangement counted as productive if the CDR3 had no stop codons and remained in frame with V and J, and every other rearrangement counted as non-productive. CDR3 was defined by IMGT convention, running from the second conserved V-encoded cysteine to the conserved J-encoded phenylalanine. The earlier analysis of around 640 of the donors excluded sequences that lacked an unambiguous match to a single V gene segment. In an earlier analysis of 587 of the donors, a V segment was called functional when productive rearrangements were above 56.7%, and segregating when the standard deviation between donors exceeded 5%. A statistical classification framework was developed to diagnose cytomegalovirus status using the catalog of TCR beta chain sequences. In a later analysis, TCR nucleotide sequences were compared against IMGT/GENE-DB human TR gene sequences so that V and J genes could be assigned. A later analysis assigned CDR3 sequences and most-parsimonious VDJ recombination scenarios with the TCRdist pipeline. In a later analysis, each TCR beta chain was defined by its CDR3 amino acid sequence together with its V-gene family, and reads lacking a unique V-gene family were excluded. To address suspected cross-contamination and a sequencing artifact, a later analysis removed around 590 highly shared, low-generation-probability nucleotide sequences. In a later analysis, a clonal expansion index was calculated for each public chain from normalized within-repertoire ranks of inferred template counts. Generation probabilities in a later analysis came from a VDJ recombination model fitted to out-of-frame rearrangements, and those results were checked against IGoR. A later analysis scored TCR-TCR, TCR-HLA and TCR-CMV co-occurrence with hypergeometric tests, applying a repertoire-size bias correction to TCR pairs. A later analysis estimated false discovery rates by permuting HLA or CMV assignments 20 times. In a later analysis, co-occurring TCRs were grouped using DBSCAN, with TCRdist sequence similarity added in when clustering inside HLA-allele-positive subsets. Repertoires with fewer than 30,000 or more than 120,000 public chains, plus five repertoires with anomalous nucleotide sharing, were excluded from co-occurrence clustering. TCRdb retrieved this table from immuneACCESS and kept in-frame rearrangements only. Not all clones are present; in checked studies, unresolved V genes account for under half, and no reason is known for the remainder. V and J calls and clone size follow that table, whereas D and trimming were derived from the DNA. For this sample the table gives around 120,000 clones, of which about 80% were detected only once. The ten largest account for 3.3% of the sample.

Cut back by 2 bases and 7 bases, the V and J ends lie 9 bases apart. The CDR3 spans 13 residues, from the cysteine through the phenylalanine. Solely the CDR3 DNA is kept, with 39 bases framed from the first base. As encoded in the germline V gene, CDR1 is SGHNT while CDR2 is YENEEA. Regarding this clone: The specificity of this receptor is unknown. Base quality data are lacking; no much larger clone is found one base away.

Results the study describes overall, beyond this receptor: Roughly uniform sequencing depth across donors was assumed in presence/absence analyses, although this assumption may not hold. The study gave a list of under 200 TCR beta chains associated with cytomegalovirus. The only immune exposure information available for the cohort was CMV serostatus. Strong co-occurrence of HLA alleles, especially DR and DQ, made assigning TCR associations to individual alleles difficult. A later genetic analysis associated a missense DCLRE1C variant with V-gene and J-gene trimming of TCR beta chains, and an independent cohort replicated the association. This cohort had only TCR beta chains sequenced, and the lack of alpha or paired-chain data limited which features could be detected. While some public TCRs were present in many individuals, most TCR sequences turned up only very rarely across donors. In a later analysis, some 17,000 TCR beta sequences were associated with specific HLA alleles at a false discovery rate of 0.05. In a later analysis, the rate of TCR association differed among HLA loci, with DRB1 alleles having the most associated TCRs and HLA-C alleles having the fewest. In both the original and validation cohorts, the classifier was reported to diagnose cytomegalovirus status with high specificity and sensitivity. HLA typing was unavailable for some donors at each locus, so association tests used only the typed subset. In a later analysis, HLA-associated TCR beta chains were found to be more clonally expanded and to have lower generation probabilities than equally common non-associated chains. The authors suggested that the approach could potentially be generalized to other disease states and immunological phenotypes. A further reported finding was that TCR beta sequences accurately predicted the HLA-A and HLA-B alleles for most subjects in the first cohort. In a later genetic analysis, fewer N-insertions in productive TCRs were reported among donors in an Asian-associated ancestry cluster than the 666-donor mean. Because counts were too low, seventeen rarely observed V segments, including chromosome 9 orphons, were excluded from the earlier analysis of around 640 of the donors. The 87-base-pair reads could not distinguish some IMGT-functional V segments, including TRBV6-2 and TRBV6-3, so those segments were excluded. A cluster of highly shared sequence variants was judged likely to be a technical artifact of the sequencing pipeline. In an earlier analysis of approximately 590 of the donors, most TCR beta V segments appeared in productive rearrangements about 90% or about 30% of the time, broadly matching IMGT annotations. Most CMV-associated TCR beta chains appeared to be HLA-restricted in a later analysis, and the HLA associations seemed to be driven largely by CMV exposure. Linkage disequilibrium might explain the correlated functional status among segregating V segments, but an unknown experimental factor could not be excluded. In vitro tests confirmed that three of the cytomegalovirus-associated TCR beta chains recognize cytomegalovirus antigens. A later analysis reported that several top co-occurrence clusters appeared linked to parvovirus B19, influenza, CMV and Epstein-Barr virus.

The chain was built from TRBV11-3 and TRBJ2-4; possibly the D gene is TRBD1, per 5 matching bases. This TCR derives from a male donor in good health and CMV-seronegative. Specimen: PBMCs. The encoded CDR3 is CASSLQAGNIQYF. The nucleotide sequence reads as follows: TGTGCCAGCAGCTTACAGGCAGGGAACATTCAGTACTTC.